These 7 T cell receptor beta chains share one sample of origin, sequenced in a study of cytomegalovirus exposure and HLA in healthy donors. The PCR used 60 Vbeta and 13 Jbeta primers. Using immunoSEQ multiplex PCR, the repertoire was profiled, and TCRdb retains in-frame clones only, with some absent. Found here are 200,000 or so clones, about 79% of them singletons; the top ten hold 0.098%. Source material: PBMCs. These receptors all come from a boy between 2 and 10 years old in good health and CMV-seronegative.

The V gene is TRBV11-2, the J gene TRBJ2-5, with D perhaps matching TRBD2 (5 bases). The J call could be wrong; TRBJ2-7 is a better fit for the DNA end. Germline V lookup: CDR1 SGHAT, CDR2 FQNNGV. CDR3 size: 14 residues. The CDR3 bases are TGTGCCAGCAGCTTGTCGGACTCGGCCTACGAGCAGTACTTC. Its protein is CASSLSDSAYEQYF.

The gene calls are TRBV27 and TRBJ2-7; D may be TRBD1 (6 bases). V dropped 2 bases and J dropped 0 bases, with 11 bases sitting between them. The CDR3 covers 15 residues. Germline V gene sequence: CDR1 MNHEY, CDR2 SMNVEV (reference sequence). CDR3 sequence (DNA): TGTGCCAGCAGTTTAGGCAGGGGCCTCTCCTACGAGCAGTACTTC. It codes for CASSLGRGLSYEQYF.

The chain carries TRBV5-1 and TRBJ2-1, with 8 bases identical to TRBD2. Germline values: CDR1 SGHRS, CDR2 YFSETQ. This CDR3 spans 15 amino acids. Trimming cost V 1 base and J 3 bases; bases outside gene matches: 3. The CDR3 DNA follows: TGCGCCAGCAGCTTGCGGGGGGGTAACTACAATGAGCAGTTCTTC. This gives the protein CASSLRGGNYNEQFF. Supplemented by reference TRBV5-1 and TRBJ2-1, the full variable domain reads KAGVTQTPRYLIKTRGQQVTLSCSPISGHRSVSWYQQTPGQGLQFLFEYFSETQRNKGNFPGRFSGRQFSNSRSEMNVSTLELGDSALYLCASSLRGGNYNEQFFGPGTRLTVL.

J is TRBJ2-7 and V is TRBV4-3; 7 nucleotides align to TRBD1. The CDR3 spans 17 residues. V trimming: 5 bases; J trimming: 6 bases; junction bases outside the gene matches: 19. The germline V gene has CDR1 LGHNA and CDR2 YSLEER. The CDR3 DNA reads TGCGCCAGCAGCTTCGCCCTAAGGGACAGATTCCTTAGCGAGCAGTACTTC. Translating gives CASSFALRDRFLSEQYF.

The chain has TRBV15 and TRBJ1-4; 7 positions agree with TRBD1. Germline CDR1 and CDR2: LNHNV and YYDKDF (reference sequence). Trimming removed 3 bases from V and 6 bases from J; junction bases left unmatched: 7. CDR3 length equals 15 residues. DNA of the CDR3: TGTGCCACCAGCAGCCTCAGAGGGGGCTATGAAAAACTGTTTTTT. Amino acids: CATSSLRGGYEKLFF. The full variable domain, its missing parts supplied by reference TRBV15 and TRBJ1-4, is DAMVIQNPRYQVTQFGKPVTLSCSQTLNHNVMYWYQQKSSQAPKLLFHYYDKDFNNEADTPDNFQSRRPNTSFCFLDIRSPGLGDTAMYLCATSSLRGGYEKLFFGSGTQLSVL.

The CDR3 spells CASSSSPRGTEAFF. DNA for the CDR3: TGTGCCAGTAGTTCGTCCCCCCGGGGGACTGAAGCTTTCTTT. The chain uses TRBV19 and TRBJ1-1, with D possibly matching TRBD1 (5 bases). V shed 5 bases and J shed 5 bases, with 15 bases lying between them. The CDR3 sequence is 14 residues long. Germline loops: CDR1 LNHDA, CDR2 SQIVND (reference sequence).

Written as DNA, the CDR3 is TGTGCCAGCAGTCAGACGGGACAGGGGTTCTCTGGGGCCAACGTCCTGACTTTC. The encoded protein is CASSQTGQGFSGANVLTF. This chain uses TRBV7-3 with TRBJ2-6; the match to TRBD1 covers 10 bases. This CDR3 region has 18 residues. Germline CDR1 SGHTA, CDR2 FQGTGA. Unmatched junction bases numbered 8, after V lost 6 bases and J lost 0 bases.